Listed here are 9 T cell receptor beta chains from one sample, sequenced in a study of blood T cell repertoires in COVID-19. Generated by immunoSEQ multiplex PCR, the TCRdb table keeps only in-frame clones and is missing some. Counted here are about 200,000 clones, about 83% occurring once; the ten biggest clones make up around 5.7%. The sequenced material came from PBMCs or T cells enriched from blood (not recorded which). All receptors derive from a man aged 40-55 years with acute COVID-19.

This clone was picked up one time. The J gene is TRBJ1-1, the V gene TRBV5-8, with D perhaps matching TRBD1 (5 bases). Trimming took off 4 bases at V and 7 bases at J, with 20 bases between the two ends. The CDR3 length is 15 residues. Germline V gene sequence: CDR1 SGHTS, CDR2 YDEGEE. The CDR3 is CASSPVRVNKNEAFF. In DNA, the CDR3 is TGTGCCAGCAGCCCCGTCAGGGTCAATAAGAATGAAGCTTTCTTT.

This chain joins TRBV2 and TRBJ2-5; D is unclear. Germline values: CDR1 SNHLY, CDR2 FYNNEI. The length of the CDR3 is 14 residues. Trimming took off 7 bases at V and 1 base at J, with 13 bases between the two ends. CDR3 DNA: TGTGCCAGCAATATCAAACGGTCCCAAGAGACCCAGTACTTC. Amino acids: CASNIKRSQETQYF.

This clone appeared once. This chain links TRBV9 with TRBJ1-3; D is undetermined. The ends were cut back, 0 bases at V and 3 bases at J, with 10 bases in the middle. The CDR3 runs to 15 residues. Per germline, CDR1 SGDLS and CDR2 YYNGEE. CDR3 in amino acids: CASSVAEGYGNTIYF. CDR3 coding DNA: TGTGCCAGCAGCGTAGCAGAGGGCTATGGAAACACCATATATTTT.

This clone has only one observation. V usage is TRBV13 and J usage is TRBJ2-3; D is uncertain. CDR3 length: 17 residues. Trimming took off 1 base at V and 1 base at J, with 15 bases between the two ends. Germline V gene data show CDR1 as PRHDT and CDR2 as FYEKMQ (reference sequence). CDR3 in amino acids: CASSLAEKNYRTDTQYF. In DNA, the CDR3 is TGTGCCAGCAGCTTAGCGGAGAAAAACTATCGCACAGATACGCAGTATTTT.

The genes are TRBV5-1 and TRBJ1-1, with 10 bases aligning to TRBD1. V lost 4 bases to trimming and J lost 3 bases; unmatched junction nucleotides: 6. The CDR3 is 15 amino acids. Germline lookup yields CDR1 SGHRS and CDR2 YFSETQ. This chain's CDR3 is CASSRTGTGDTEAFF. The CDR3 DNA follows: TGCGCCAGCAGCAGGACCGGGACAGGGGACACTGAAGCTTTCTTT.

The chain is built from TRBV24-1 and TRBJ2-3, with D maybe TRBD1 (6 bases). V lost 0 bases, J lost 5 bases, and 14 bases lay in between. Germline values: CDR1 KGHDR, CDR2 SFDVKD. The CDR3 totals 16 residues. This CDR3 is CATSDLGRSGEDTQYF. The CDR3, as DNA: TGTGCCACCAGTGATTTGGGTCGGTCAGGGGAAGATACGCAGTATTTT.

The chain couples TRBV2 to TRBJ1-1; D might be TRBD1 (5 bases). Trimming stripped 3 bases from V and 2 bases from J, with 10 bases between. Germline CDR1 SNHLY, CDR2 FYNNEI. The CDR3 covers 14 residues. CDR3 coding DNA: TGTGCCAGCAGTGATAGGGGCATCAACACTGAAGCTTTCTTT. Its protein product is CASSDRGINTEAFF.

The chain has TRBV9 and TRBJ1-1, with a tentative D call TRBD1 (6 bases). This CDR3 comprises 15 residues. V was shortened by 4 bases and J by 1 base, with 14 bases between the two germline ends. Looked up from germline, CDR1 is SGDLS and CDR2 is YYNGEE. DNA for the CDR3: TGTGCCAGCAGCCAGTCGACAGGACCGAACACTGAAGCTTTCTTT. It specifies CASSQSTGPNTEAFF.

The J gene is TRBJ1-5, the V gene TRBV2; 7 bases agree with TRBD1. Germline lookup yields CDR1 SNHLY and CDR2 FYNNEI. The junction had 9 bases not matched to a gene; V was cut back by 8 bases and J by 2 bases. The CDR3 totals 15 residues. The DNA for the CDR3 is TGTGCCAGCGGGAATTTAGACAGGGGCAATCAGCCCCAGCATTTT. Translation gives CASGNLDRGNQPQHF.